The subject of this entry is one T cell receptor beta chain. The CDR3 spans 15 residues. J was trimmed by 6 bases and V by 3 bases; bases with no gene match: 3. Looked up from germline, CDR1 is SGDLS and CDR2 is YYNGEE. The sample belongs to a study of blood T cell repertoires in COVID-19. Across the whole study: COVID-19 samples, acute and convalescent, were from the United States, Italy and Spain. Sample material is recorded as cDNA or gDNA derived from T cells, B-cell-depleted T cells, or PBMCs.

Authors' methods: Amplification from reference gene primers served as the basis for estimated nucleated cell counts. Produced via immunoSEQ multiplex PCR; TCRdb's table is partial and in-frame only. D and trimming were read from the DNA, whereas the V and J calls and clone size are those reported in that table. The sample yields about 77,000 clones, 80% seen once. Sample: peripheral blood. The V gene is TRBV9, the J gene TRBJ2-2, with 12 bases matching TRBD2. The TCR originated in a woman in her 70s with acute or convalescent COVID-19. The CDR3: CASSASGGVSGELFF. The DNA for the CDR3 is TGTGCCAGCAGCGCTAGCGGGGGGGTATCCGGGGAGCTGTTTTTT. Combining the CDR3 with reference TRBV9 and TRBJ2-2 gives the whole variable domain DSGVTQTPKHLITATGQRVTLRCSPRSGDLSVYWYQQSLDQGLQFLIQYYNGEERAKGNILERFSAQQFPDLHSELNLSSLELGDSALYFCASSASGGVSGELFFGEGSRLTVL.